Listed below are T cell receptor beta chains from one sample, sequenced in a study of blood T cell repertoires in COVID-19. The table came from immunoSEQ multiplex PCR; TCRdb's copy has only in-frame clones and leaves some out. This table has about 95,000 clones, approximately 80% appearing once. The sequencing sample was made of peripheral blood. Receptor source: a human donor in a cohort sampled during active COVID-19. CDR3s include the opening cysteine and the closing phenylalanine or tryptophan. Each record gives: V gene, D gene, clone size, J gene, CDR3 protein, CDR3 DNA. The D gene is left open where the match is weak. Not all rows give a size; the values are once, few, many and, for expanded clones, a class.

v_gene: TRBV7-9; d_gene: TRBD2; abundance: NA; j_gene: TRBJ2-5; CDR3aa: CASSLGLAGSQETQYF; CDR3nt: TGTGCCAGCAGCCTAGGACTAGCGGGATCCCAAGAGACCCAGTACTTC
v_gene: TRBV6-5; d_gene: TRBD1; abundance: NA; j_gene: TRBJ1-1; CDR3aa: CASSRDRGWTEAFF; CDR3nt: TGTGCCAGCAGTCGGGACAGGGGATGGACTGAAGCTTTCTTT
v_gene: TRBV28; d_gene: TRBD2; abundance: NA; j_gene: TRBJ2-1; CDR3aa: CASSGNSGRAYNEQFF; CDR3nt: TGTGCCAGCAGCGGAAATAGCGGGAGGGCCTACAATGAGCAGTTCTTC
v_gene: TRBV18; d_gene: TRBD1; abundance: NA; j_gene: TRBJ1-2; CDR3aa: CASSLLGTGDGYGYTF; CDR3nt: TGTGCCAGCTCACTTTTGGGGACAGGGGATGGCTATGGCTACACCTTC
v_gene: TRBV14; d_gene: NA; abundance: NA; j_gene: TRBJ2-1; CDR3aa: CASSQFPSSSYNEQFF; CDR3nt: TGTGCCAGCAGCCAATTCCCTTCTAGCTCCTACAATGAGCAGTTCTTC
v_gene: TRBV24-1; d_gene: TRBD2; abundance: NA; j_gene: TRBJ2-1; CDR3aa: CATSDAPGLANEQFF; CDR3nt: TGTGCCACCAGTGATGCCCCGGGACTAGCCAATGAGCAGTTCTTC
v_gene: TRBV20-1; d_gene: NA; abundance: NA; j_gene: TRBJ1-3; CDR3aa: CSAGRDTIYF; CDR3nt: TGCAGTGCTGGTCGGGACACCATATATTTT
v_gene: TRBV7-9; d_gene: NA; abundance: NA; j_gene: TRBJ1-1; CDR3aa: CASSQLDTEAFF; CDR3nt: TGTGCCAGCAGTCAGCTAGACACTGAAGCTTTCTTT
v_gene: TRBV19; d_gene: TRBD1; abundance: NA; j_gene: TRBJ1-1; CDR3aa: CASSAQGRNTEAFF; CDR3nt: TGTGCCAGTAGTGCACAGGGGAGGAACACTGAAGCTTTCTTT
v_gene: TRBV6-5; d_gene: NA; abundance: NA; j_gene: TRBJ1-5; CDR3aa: CASSRSRYQPQHF; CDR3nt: TGTGCCAGCAGTAGATCCAGGTATCAGCCCCAGCATTTT
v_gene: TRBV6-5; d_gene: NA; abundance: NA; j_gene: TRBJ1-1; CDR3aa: CASRGTPGPEAFF; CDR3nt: TGTGCCAGCAGAGGGACTCCGGGGCCTGAAGCTTTCTTT
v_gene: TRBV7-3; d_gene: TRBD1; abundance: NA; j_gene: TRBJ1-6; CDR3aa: CASSSGTGSYNSPLHF; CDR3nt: TGTGCCAGCAGCTCCGGGACAGGGTCCTATAATTCACCCCTCCACTTT
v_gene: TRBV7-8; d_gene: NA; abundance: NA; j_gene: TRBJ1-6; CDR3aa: CASSLVRGTNSPLHF; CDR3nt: TGTGCCAGCAGCTTAGTGCGGGGGACAAATTCACCCCTCCACTTT
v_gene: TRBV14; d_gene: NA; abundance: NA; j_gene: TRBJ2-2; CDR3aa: CASSQLGSTGELFF; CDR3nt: TGTGCCAGCAGCCAATTGGGGAGCACCGGGGAGCTGTTTTTT
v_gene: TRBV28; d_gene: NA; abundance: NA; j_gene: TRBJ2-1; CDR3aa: CASSPASRGFNEQFF; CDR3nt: TGTGCCAGCAGCCCGGCTAGCCGGGGATTCAATGAGCAGTTCTTC
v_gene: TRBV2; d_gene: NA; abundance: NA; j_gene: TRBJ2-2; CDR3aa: CATKGQANTGELFF; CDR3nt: TGTGCCACCAAAGGACAAGCGAACACCGGGGAGCTGTTTTTT
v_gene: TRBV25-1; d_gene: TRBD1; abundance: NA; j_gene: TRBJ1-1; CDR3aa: CASRYTGAPEAFF; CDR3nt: TGTGCCAGCAGGTATACAGGGGCCCCTGAAGCTTTCTTT
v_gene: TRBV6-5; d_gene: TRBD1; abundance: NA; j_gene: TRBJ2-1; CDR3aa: CASTGDRGHEQFF; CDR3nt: TGTGCCAGCACCGGAGACAGGGGCCATGAGCAGTTCTTC
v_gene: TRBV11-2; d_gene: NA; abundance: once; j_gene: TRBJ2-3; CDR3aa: CASSLDGPTDTQYF; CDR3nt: TGTGCCAGCAGCTTAGATGGCCCCACAGATACGCAGTATTTT
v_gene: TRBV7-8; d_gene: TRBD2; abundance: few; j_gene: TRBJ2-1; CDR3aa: CASSPLLARNEQFF; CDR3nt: TGTGCCAGCAGCCCCCTACTAGCGCGGAATGAGCAGTTCTTC
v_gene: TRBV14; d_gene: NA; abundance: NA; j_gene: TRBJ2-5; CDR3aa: CASSQIDSPSQETQYF; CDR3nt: TGTGCCAGCAGCCAAATTGACAGCCCGTCCCAAGAGACCCAGTACTTC
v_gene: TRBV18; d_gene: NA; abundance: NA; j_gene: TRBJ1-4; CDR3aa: CASSIGQPTNEKLFF; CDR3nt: TGTGCCAGCTCAATAGGACAGCCAACTAATGAAAAACTGTTTTTT
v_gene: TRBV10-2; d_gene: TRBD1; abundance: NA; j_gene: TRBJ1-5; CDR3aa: CASRRGQGNQPQHF; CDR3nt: TGCGCCAGCAGGCGCGGACAGGGAAATCAGCCCCAGCATTTT
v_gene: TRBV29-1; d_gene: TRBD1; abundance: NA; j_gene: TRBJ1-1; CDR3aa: CSGARDRGNTEAFF; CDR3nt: TGCAGCGGGGCCCGGGACAGGGGGAACACTGAAGCTTTCTTT
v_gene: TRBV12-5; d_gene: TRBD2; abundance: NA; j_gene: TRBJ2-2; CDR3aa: CASGLAPRAEIAGGNTGELFF; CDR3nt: TGTGCTAGTGGTTTGGCCCCAAGAGCGGAGATAGCGGGAGGGAACACCGGGGAGCTGTTTTTT
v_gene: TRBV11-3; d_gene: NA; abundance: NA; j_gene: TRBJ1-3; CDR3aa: CASSLGGTTGNTIYF; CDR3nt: TGTGCCAGCAGCTTAGGGGGGACAACTGGAAACACCATATATTTT
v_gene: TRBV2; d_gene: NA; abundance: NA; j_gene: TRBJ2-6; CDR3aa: CASSGWGPSSGANVLTF; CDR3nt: TGTGCCAGCAGTGGGTGGGGCCCCAGCTCTGGGGCCAACGTCCTGACTTTC
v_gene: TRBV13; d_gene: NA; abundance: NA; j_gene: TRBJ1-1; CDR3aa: CASSLDPDTEAFF; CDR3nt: TGTGCCAGCAGCTTAGATCCGGACACTGAAGCTTTCTTT
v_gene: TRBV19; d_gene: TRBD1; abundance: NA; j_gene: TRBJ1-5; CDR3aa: CASSPTGVSNQPQHF; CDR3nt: TGTGCCAGTAGTCCGACAGGGGTTAGCAATCAGCCCCAGCATTTT
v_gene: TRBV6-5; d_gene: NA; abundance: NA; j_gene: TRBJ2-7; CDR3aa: CASSYRSSGSYEQYF; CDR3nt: TGTGCCAGCAGTTACCGTTCTTCGGGGTCCTACGAGCAGTACTTC
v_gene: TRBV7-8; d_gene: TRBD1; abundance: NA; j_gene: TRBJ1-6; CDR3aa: CASSPRGQGNSPLHF; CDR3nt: TGTGCCAGCAGCCCCCGGGGACAGGGGAATTCACCCCTCCACTTT
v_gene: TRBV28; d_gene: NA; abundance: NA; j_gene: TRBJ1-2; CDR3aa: CASNRAMSYTF; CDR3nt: TGTGCCAGCAACAGGGCGATGAGCTACACCTTC
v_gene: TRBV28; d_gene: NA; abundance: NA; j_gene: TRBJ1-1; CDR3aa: CASSFVLAGANTEAFF; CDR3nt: TGTGCCAGCAGTTTTGTTCTTGCAGGGGCGAACACTGAAGCTTTCTTT
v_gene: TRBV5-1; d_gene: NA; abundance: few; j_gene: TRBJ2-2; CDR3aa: CASSLAGNTGELFF; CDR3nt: TGCGCCAGCAGCTTGGCCGGGAACACCGGGGAGCTGTTTTTT
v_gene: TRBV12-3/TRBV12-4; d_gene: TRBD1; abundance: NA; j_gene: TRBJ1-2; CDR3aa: CASSRGQGSGYTF; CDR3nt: TGTGCCAGCAGCCGGGGACAGGGATCGGGCTACACCTTC
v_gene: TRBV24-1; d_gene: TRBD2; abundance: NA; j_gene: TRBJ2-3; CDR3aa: CATRAGGPTDTQYF; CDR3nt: TGTGCCACACGAGCGGGAGGGCCGACAGATACGCAGTATTTT
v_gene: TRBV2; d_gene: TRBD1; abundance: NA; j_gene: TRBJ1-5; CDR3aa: CASSESGGYNQPQHF; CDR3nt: TGTGCCAGCAGTGAATCAGGGGGCTACAATCAGCCCCAGCATTTT
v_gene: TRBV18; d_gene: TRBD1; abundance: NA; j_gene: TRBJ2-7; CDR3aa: CASSPRGQVWAGYEQYF; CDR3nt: TGTGCCAGCTCACCACGGGGACAGGTCTGGGCGGGCTACGAGCAGTACTTC
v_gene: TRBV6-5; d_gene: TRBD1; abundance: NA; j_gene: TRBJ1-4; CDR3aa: CASRSQGGSEKLFF; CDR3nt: TGTGCCAGCAGGAGTCAGGGGGGAAGTGAAAAACTGTTTTTT
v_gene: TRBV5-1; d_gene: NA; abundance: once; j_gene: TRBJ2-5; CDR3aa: CASSSKGYLGPRQETQYF; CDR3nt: TGCGCCAGCAGCTCGAAGGGGTACCTAGGACCAAGACAAGAGACCCAGTACTTC
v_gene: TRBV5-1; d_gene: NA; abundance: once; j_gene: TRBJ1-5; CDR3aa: CASSLDNFSNQPQHF; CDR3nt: TGCGCCAGCAGCCTGGACAATTTTAGCAATCAGCCCCAGCATTTT
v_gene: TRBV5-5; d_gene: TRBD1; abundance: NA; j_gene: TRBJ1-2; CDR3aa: CASSLGQGFQYGYTF; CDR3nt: TGTGCCAGCAGCTTGGGACAGGGGTTCCAATATGGCTACACCTTC
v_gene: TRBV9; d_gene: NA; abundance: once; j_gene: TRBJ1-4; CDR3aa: CASSNGQSNEKLFF; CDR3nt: TGTGCCAGCAGCAATGGACAGTCTAATGAAAAACTGTTTTTT
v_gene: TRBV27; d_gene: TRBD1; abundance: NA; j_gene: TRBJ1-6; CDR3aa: CASRAGTESNSPLHF; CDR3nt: TGTGCCAGCAGGGCCGGGACAGAATCTAATTCACCCCTCCACTTT
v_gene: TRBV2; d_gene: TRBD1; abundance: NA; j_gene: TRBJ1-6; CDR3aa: CASSAGTANSPLHF; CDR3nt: TGTGCCAGCAGTGCCGGGACAGCTAATTCACCCCTCCACTTT
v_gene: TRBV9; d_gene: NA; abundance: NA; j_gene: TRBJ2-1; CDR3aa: CASSSPASNRLNEQFF; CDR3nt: TGTGCCAGCAGCTCCCCCGCGAGTAACAGGCTCAATGAGCAGTTCTTC